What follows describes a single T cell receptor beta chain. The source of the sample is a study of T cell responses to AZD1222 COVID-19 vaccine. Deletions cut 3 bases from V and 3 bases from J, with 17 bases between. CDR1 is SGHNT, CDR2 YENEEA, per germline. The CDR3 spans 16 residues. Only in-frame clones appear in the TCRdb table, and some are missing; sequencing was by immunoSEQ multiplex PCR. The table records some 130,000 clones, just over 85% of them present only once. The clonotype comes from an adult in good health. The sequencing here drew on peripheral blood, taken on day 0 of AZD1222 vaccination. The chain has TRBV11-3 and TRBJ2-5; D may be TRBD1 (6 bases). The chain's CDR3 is CASSLGFLAGEETQYF. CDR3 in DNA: TGTGCCAGCAGCTTGGGATTTCTGGCAGGGGAAGAGACCCAGTACTTC.